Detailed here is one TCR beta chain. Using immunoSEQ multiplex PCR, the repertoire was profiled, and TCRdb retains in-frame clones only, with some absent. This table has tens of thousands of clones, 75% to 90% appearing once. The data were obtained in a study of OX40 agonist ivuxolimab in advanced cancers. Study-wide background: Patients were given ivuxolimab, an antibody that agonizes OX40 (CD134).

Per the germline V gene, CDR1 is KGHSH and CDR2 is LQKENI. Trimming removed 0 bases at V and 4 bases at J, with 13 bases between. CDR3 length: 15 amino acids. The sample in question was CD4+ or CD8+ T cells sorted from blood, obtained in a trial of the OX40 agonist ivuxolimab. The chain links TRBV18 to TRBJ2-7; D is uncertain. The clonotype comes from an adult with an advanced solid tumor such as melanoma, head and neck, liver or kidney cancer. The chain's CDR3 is CASSPPETTPYEQYF. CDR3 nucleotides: TGTGCCAGCTCACCACCAGAGACCACACCTTACGAGCAGTACTTC.